These 20 T cell receptor beta chains originate from one sample sequenced in a study of beta chain features in type 1 diabetes. General study results and limits: Shortening of TCRB CDR3s, moderate but significant, appeared in all four CD4+ subsets of Type 1 diabetes patients.

Investigators reverse transcribed all isolated RNA, so they sequenced expressed TCRB transcripts. The protocol was immunoSEQ multiplex PCR, while the TCRdb copy is restricted to in-frame clones and leaves out a portion. In the table there are about 160,000 clones, 8% to 8.5% of which are singletons. These receptors have no identified antigens. Sequences were obtained from central memory CD4+ T cells from blood. These receptors were collected from a woman between 18 and 29 years old with type 1 diabetes.

This clone was found a few times. V usage is TRBV20-1 and J usage is TRBJ1-5; no clear D. This CDR3 comprises 11 residues. Trimming removed 6 bases at V and 11 bases at J, with 14 bases between. Per the germline V gene, CDR1 is DFQATT and CDR2 is SNEGSKA (reference sequence). The CDR3 loop reads CSALSPGAQHF. The CDR3 bases are TGCAGTGCCCTCTCCCCCGGGGCCCAGCATTTT.

This clone was counted a few times. The V call is TRBV29-1, the J call TRBJ1-2, with D possibly TRBD1 on 5 matching bases. V was shortened by 4 bases and J by 3 bases, with 18 bases between the two germline ends. Germline V lookup: CDR1 SQVTM, CDR2 ANQGSEA. The CDR3 length is 15 residues. The CDR3 reads CSVVFPTETYYGYTF. Written as DNA, the CDR3 is TGCAGCGTTGTATTCCCGACAGAAACGTACTATGGCTACACCTTC.

The CDR3 region has the DNA TGTGCCAGCAGCATCTCCAGGGGGCTCGAGACCCAGTACTTC. Its protein product is CASSISRGLETQYF. The V gene is TRBV7-9, the J gene TRBJ2-5, with 8 bases aligning to TRBD1. Germline trimming cut 5 bases from V and 5 bases from J; bases unmatched to any gene: 7. CDR3 length: 14 residues. Germline V gene data show CDR1 as SEHNR and CDR2 as FQNEAQ (reference sequence).

In this sample, this clone turned up a few times. The J gene is TRBJ2-5, the V gene TRBV6-5, with D possibly being TRBD1 (6 bases). The CDR3 loop spans 13 amino acids. Deletions cut 6 bases from V and 0 bases from J, with 8 bases between. From germline, CDR1 is MNHEY and CDR2 SVGAGI. In nucleotides, the CDR3 is TGTGCCAGCAGCTGGACAGACCAAGAGACCCAGTACTTC. Translating gives CASSWTDQETQYF.

The sample holds a few counts of this clone. The chain links TRBV7-2 to TRBJ1-1; 7 bases fit TRBD1. From germline, CDR1 is SGHTA and CDR2 FQGNSA. V lost 5 bases to trimming and J lost 10 bases; unmatched junction nucleotides: 13. The CDR3 sequence is 14 residues long. The DNA of the CDR3 is TGTGCCAGCAGCCCCCGGACAGGAGGATTAGGAGCTTTCTTT. It translates to CASSPRTGGLGAFF.

This clone was found a few times. The rearrangement joins TRBV6-5 to TRBJ2-7, with a possible D match to TRBD2 (5 bases). The CDR3 has 13 amino acids. Germline loops: CDR1 MNHEY, CDR2 SVGAGI. Trimming removed 8 bases from V and 3 bases from J, with 14 bases in between. The CDR3 is CASGGSAYYEQYF. CDR3 sequence (DNA): TGTGCCAGCGGAGGTAGCGCCTACTACGAGCAGTACTTC.

The chain combines TRBV6-5 with TRBJ2-7; TRBD1 matches 8 bases. V was pared by 7 bases and J by 4 bases, with 12 bases of the junction left unmatched. The CDR3 totals 15 residues. Germline lookup yields CDR1 MNHEY and CDR2 SVGAGI. This CDR3 is CASTVTDRAYYEQYF. CDR3 DNA: TGTGCCAGCACCGTCACGGACAGGGCCTATTACGAGCAGTACTTC.

V is TRBV6-5 and J is TRBJ2-3, with a possible D match to TRBD2 (7 bases). The CDR3 has 12 amino acids. The germline CDR1 and CDR2 sequences are MNHEY and SVGAGI. Trimming pared 9 bases from V and 5 bases from J, leaving 12 bases between. The CDR3 nucleotides read TGTGCCAGTCAAGGGGGGGTAGATACGCAGTATTTT. Translation: CASQGGVDTQYF.

The chain links TRBV5-3 to TRBJ2-2; D unclear. TRBV5-3 is an ORF; its function is uncertain. The V end lost 0 bases, the J end lost 0 bases, and 9 bases lay between the germline ends. The CDR3 is made up of 16 amino acids. The chain's CDR3 is CARSLVQTPNTGELFF. The CDR3 nucleotides are TGTGCCAGAAGCTTGGTACAGACACCGAACACCGGGGAGCTGTTTTTT.

A few counts support this clone. In nucleotides, the CDR3 is TGTGCCAGCAGCCAGACTAGCGGGAGAGTAGATACGCAGTATTTT. Residues: CASSQTSGRVDTQYF. The rearrangement links TRBV7-2 to TRBJ2-3; TRBD2 matches at 12 bases. The CDR3 contains 15 residues. The ends lost 5 bases at V and 5 bases at J; junction bases unmatched: 5. Germline V CDR1 and CDR2: SGHTA, FQGNSA.

A few counts support this clone. One junction end disagrees with the germline gene, perhaps due to a read error. This chain uses TRBV5-4 with TRBJ2-5, with a weak D call TRBD1 (6 bases). Germline loops: CDR1 SGHNT, CDR2 YYREEE (reference sequence). The CDR3 loop spans 14 amino acids. The CDR3 coding sequence is TGTGCCAGCAGTTTGGACAGTTACCAAGAGACCCAGTACTTC. Translating it yields CASSLDSYQETQYF. Full variable domain (outside the CDR3, taken from reference TRBV5-4 and TRBJ2-5): ETGVTQSPTHLIKTRGQQVTLRCSSQSGHNTVSWYQQALGQGPQFIFQYYREEENGRGNFPPRFSGLQFPNYSSELNVNALELDDSALYLCASSLDSYQETQYFGPGTRLLVL.

The rearrangement links TRBV28 to TRBJ2-3, with 10 positions matching TRBD2. The CDR3 extends over 15 amino acids. V shed 6 bases and J 2 bases; nucleotides not matched to a gene: 5. Germline CDR1 MDHEN, CDR2 SYDVKM. In DNA, the CDR3 is TGTGCCAGCAGCGTACTAGCGGGACCCACAGATACGCAGTATTTT. Its protein is CASSVLAGPTDTQYF.

V and J are TRBV28 and TRBJ2-7; a possible D gene is TRBD1 (6 bases). The V gene lost 7 bases and the J gene lost 5 bases, with 12 bases spanning the gap. The CDR3 extends over 12 amino acids. The germline V gene has CDR1 MDHEN and CDR2 SYDVKM. CDR3 nucleotides: TGTGCCAGCACGAAACAGGGCCACGAGCAGTACTTC. Translating it yields CASTKQGHEQYF.

In this sample, this clone turned up a few times. The chain combines TRBV11-3 with TRBJ2-1, with D tentatively TRBD2 (5 bases). This CDR3 has 15 amino acids. Germline values: CDR1 SGHNT, CDR2 YENEEA. V was shortened by 5 bases and J by 6 bases, with 17 bases between the two germline ends. CDR3 coding DNA: TGTGCCAGCAGCCCACCAGCGGTCGGAAGCAATGAGCAGTTCTTC. This codes for CASSPPAVGSNEQFF.

J is TRBJ1-2 and V is TRBV6-1; perhaps TRBD1 as D (6 bases). Trimming pared 6 bases from V and 4 bases from J, leaving 12 bases between. Germline-derived CDR1 and CDR2 are MNHNS and SASEGT. CDR3 length: 13 residues. DNA for the CDR3: TGTGCCAGCAGCCAGACAGGAACCTATGGCTACACCTTC. As protein: CASSQTGTYGYTF.

V gene TRBV10-3 combines with J gene TRBJ2-7, with 8 bases fitting TRBD1. CDR3 length equals 15 residues. Trimming at V came to 0 bases and at J to 7 bases, leaving 8 bases not matched to a gene. Germline CDR1 and CDR2: ENHRY and SYGVKD. CDR3 bases: TGTGCCATCAGTGAGTCCCGACAGGGGTCGGGGGAGCAGTACTTC. Residues: CAISESRQGSGEQYF.

This clone was found a few times. The V and J genes are TRBV7-9 and TRBJ2-7, with TRBD1 matching 8 bases. The CDR3 runs 15 residues. Germline CDR1 is SEHNR and CDR2 is FQNEAQ (reference sequence). With V trimmed by 4 bases and J by 2 bases, 7 bases remained unmatched. In DNA form, the CDR3 reads TGTGCCAGCAGCTCATTCCGGACAGGGACCTACGAGCAGTACTTC. Translating it yields CASSSFRTGTYEQYF. The variable domain in full, completed from reference TRBV7-9 and TRBJ2-7, reads DTGVSQNPRHKITKRGQNVTFRCDPISEHNRLYWYRQTLGQGPEFLTYFQNEAQLEKSRLLSDRFSAERPKGSFSTLEIQRTEQGDSAMYLCASSSFRTGTYEQYFGPGTRLTVT.

This clone was found a few times. J is TRBJ1-5 and V is TRBV5-1, with TRBD1 as a possible D gene (5 bases). The CDR3 loop spans 14 amino acids. Per germline, CDR1 SGHRS and CDR2 YFSETQ. The germline V and J ends were trimmed by 0 bases and 1 base, with 5 bases remaining between them. Here the CDR3 DNA reads TGCGCCAGCAGCTTGGGACAGAGCAATCAGCCCCAGCATTTT. As protein: CASSLGQSNQPQHF. Complete variable domain (other parts from reference TRBV5-1 and TRBJ1-5): KAGVTQTPRYLIKTRGQQVTLSCSPISGHRSVSWYQQTPGQGLQFLFEYFSETQRNKGNFPGRFSGRQFSNSRSEMNVSTLELGDSALYLCASSLGQSNQPQHFGDGTRLSIL.

This clone has more than one count but fewer than ten. This sequence joins TRBV7-2 and TRBJ2-3; TRBD2 matches at 8 bases. Germline CDR1 is SGHTA and CDR2 is FQGNSA. CDR3 size: 15 residues. V shed 7 bases and J 0 bases; nucleotides not matched to a gene: 6. This chain's CDR3 is CASTKLAVSTDTQYF. CDR3 coding DNA: TGTGCCAGCACGAAACTAGCGGTGAGCACAGATACGCAGTATTTT.

This clone was counted only a few times. V gene TRBV20-1 combines with J gene TRBJ1-4; the D gene is possibly TRBD1 (6 bases). The CDR3 length is 11 residues. Trimming removed 6 bases at V and 8 bases at J, with 10 bases between. Germline CDR1 reads DFQATT; CDR2 reads SNEGSKA (reference sequence). The CDR3 region has the DNA TGCAGTGCGAATAGGGGGGAAAAACTGTTTTTT. Translation: CSANRGEKLFF.